Shown below are 24 T cell receptor beta chains from a single sample sequenced in a study of blood T cells in healthy people across ages. For the second PCR, which ran for 7 to 11 cycles, a sample-barcoded 5' primer and a J-beta primer mix were used. MiXCR, run by TCRdb on the 5' RACE reads, gives a single entry per CDR3 protein. The sample yields about 810,000 distinct CDR3 sequences, roughly 40% seen once. Sequencing input: blood. The receptors were gathered from a man younger than 35 in good health.

V and J are TRBV6-1 and TRBJ2-3, with 14 bases fitting TRBD2. V gave up 7 bases and J gave up 3 bases; unmatched junction bases: 6. This CDR3 contains 16 residues. Germline V gene sequence: CDR1 MNHNS, CDR2 SASEGT. CDR3 in DNA: TGTGCCAGCATCCGACTAGCGGGGGGGTCTACAGATACGCAGTATTTT. Protein product: CASIRLAGGSTDTQYF.

On this clonotype: A much larger clone differs by one base, so this may be a read error. DNA of the CDR3: TGCAGTGCTAGAGGTATAGAAATAAAGCGCGCCGGGTACGAGCAGTTCTTC. Protein product: CSARGIEIKRAGYEQFF. The genes are TRBV20-1 and TRBJ2-1; no firm D call. The ends were cut back, 1 base at V and 10 bases at J, with 26 bases in the middle. Germline loops: CDR1 DFQATT, CDR2 SNEGSKA (reference sequence). The CDR3 runs to 17 residues.

This clonotype was detected ten times or more. Here the CDR3 reads CASSLVPGRDYEQYF. The CDR3 DNA is TGTGCCAGCAGCTTAGTGCCAGGGAGAGACTACGAGCAGTACTTC. The V and J genes are TRBV7-2 and TRBJ2-7; D may be TRBD1 or TRBD2 (5 bases each). CDR1 SGHTA and CDR2 FQGNSA come from the germline V gene. V lost 1 base to trimming and J lost 3 bases, with 13 bases between them. CDR3 length: 15 residues.

This rearrangement joins TRBV4-2 to TRBJ2-3; 13 bases agree with TRBD2. V was clipped by 2 bases and J by 1 base; unmatched bases: 6. Germline assignment: CDR1 LGHNA and CDR2 YNFKEQ. This CDR3 has 18 residues. CDR3 in amino acids: CASSQFGLAGAGTDTQYF. CDR3 DNA: TGTGCCAGCAGCCAATTCGGACTAGCGGGGGCGGGCACAGATACGCAGTATTTT.

On this clonotype: The CDR3 carries no conserved terminal phenylalanine or tryptophan, so it likely arises from a read error. The chain couples TRBV12-3 or TRBV12-4 to TRBJ2-2; maybe TRBD1 (6 bases). CDR3 size: 15 residues. V lost 3 bases, J lost 5 bases, and 13 bases lay in between. The CDR3 DNA sequence: TGTGCCAGCAGTTTGTGGGGGCTGGGAACCGGGGAGCTGTTTTTG. As protein: CASSLWGLGTGELFL.

This clonotype was counted only a few times. The chain recombines TRBV20-1 with TRBJ1-1, with a possible D match to TRBD1 (5 bases). V was shortened by 0 bases and J by 3 bases, with 11 bases between the two germline ends. Germline V gene lookup returns CDR1 DFQATT and CDR2 SNEGSKA (reference sequence). This CDR3 has 14 amino acids. In DNA form, the CDR3 reads TGCAGTGCTAGAGAGCGGACATTCGACACTGAAGCTTTCTTT. Translating gives CSARERTFDTEAFF.

The chain links TRBV6-2 or TRBV6-3 to TRBJ2-1; 9 positions agree with TRBD2. Germline CDR1 and CDR2: MNHEY and SVGEGT. The CDR3 runs 14 residues. The V segment lost 6 bases and the J segment 7 bases; nucleotides outside the gene matches: 7. Written as DNA, the CDR3 is TGTGCCAGCAGCGTTAGCGGGGGAGCGAATGAGCAGTTCTTC. Protein sequence: CASSVSGGANEQFF.

In its sample, this clonotype was seen many times. This rearrangement joins TRBV7-2 to TRBJ2-6; D possibly corresponds to TRBD1 (5 bases). The CDR3 length is 15 residues. Trimming left V 4 bases short and J 3 bases short, with 10 bases between. Germline V lookup: CDR1 SGHTA, CDR2 FQGNSA. As DNA, the CDR3 is TGTGCCAGCAGCTCTCAGGGTGGTGGGGCCAACGTCCTGACTTTC. Protein sequence: CASSSQGGGANVLTF. Variable domain in full (rest from reference TRBV7-2 and TRBJ2-6): GAGVSQSPSNKVTEKGKDVELRCDPISGHTALYWYRQSLGQGLEFLIYFQGNSAPDKSGLPSDRFSAERTGGSVSTLTIQRTQQEDSAVYLCASSSQGGGANVLTFGAGSRLTVL.

As concerns this clonotype: Compared with germline, one end of the junction differs, possibly owing to a read error. The chain couples TRBV9 to TRBJ2-3, with a weak D call TRBD1 (5 bases). CDR1 is SGDLS, CDR2 YYNGEE, per germline. The CDR3 extends over 11 amino acids. CDR3 nucleotide sequence: TGTGCCAGCAGCGTAAGGGGTACGCGGTATTTT. It encodes CASSVRGTRYF.

There are many counts of this clonotype. The chain combines TRBV15 with TRBJ2-7; D is ambiguous. V gave up 8 bases and J gave up 1 base, with 12 bases separating them. The CDR3 runs to 13 residues. CDR1 is LNHNV and CDR2 is YYDKDF in the germline V gene (reference sequence). In DNA form, the CDR3 reads TGTGCCACCTCCTCGGCCGGATCCTACGAGCAGTACTTC. Translation: CATSSAGSYEQYF. The variable domain in full, completed from reference TRBV15 and TRBJ2-7, reads DAMVIQNPRYQVTQFGKPVTLSCSQTLNHNVMYWYQQKSSQAPKLLFHYYDKDFNNEADTPDNFQSRRPNTSFCFLDIRSPGLGDTAMYLCATSSAGSYEQYFGPGTRLTVT.

The J gene is TRBJ2-7, the V gene TRBV27, with TRBD1 matching over 12 bases. The germline V gene has CDR1 MNHEY and CDR2 SMNVEV (reference sequence). J was trimmed by 7 bases and V by 4 bases; bases with no gene match: 11. The CDR3 consists of 16 residues. CDR3 DNA sequence: TGTGCCAGCAGTTCCTTCTGGGACAGGGGGCGGAGTGAGCAGTACTTC. It yields the protein CASSSFWDRGRSEQYF.

This clonotype has only a few counts. V usage is TRBV20-1 and J usage is TRBJ2-7, with D possibly being TRBD1 (5 bases). The ends were cut back, 6 bases at V and 7 bases at J, with 13 bases in the middle. The CDR3 is made up of 11 amino acids. Germline V CDR1 and CDR2: DFQATT, SNEGSKA (reference sequence). The CDR3 bases are TGCAGTGCCCGACAGTATAGAGAGCAGTACTTC. Protein product: CSARQYREQYF.

V and J are TRBV27 and TRBJ1-1, with D maybe TRBD1 (6 bases). This CDR3 contains 16 residues. Germline V CDR1 and CDR2: MNHEY, SMNVEV (reference sequence). V lost 6 bases and J 0 bases, leaving 17 bases between the germline ends. CDR3 DNA: TGTGCCAGCAGCCGCGGCAGGACAGTCCTGAACACTGAAGCTTTCTTT. Translated: CASSRGRTVLNTEAFF.

The table lists this clonotype with many counts. J is TRBJ1-5 and V is TRBV4-1, with D hard to call. This CDR3 is 16 amino acids long. Germline V gene lookup returns CDR1 MGHRA and CDR2 YSYEKL. V was pared by 3 bases and J by 0 bases, with 12 bases between. For the CDR3, the DNA is TGCGCCAGCAGCCACCTCTATGGAGATAGCAATCAGCCCCAGCATTTT. Translating it yields CASSHLYGDSNQPQHF.

This clonotype was recorded many times. The V call is TRBV20-1, the J call TRBJ1-5; 7 bases are a match to TRBD1. CDR1 DFQATT and CDR2 SNEGSKA come from the germline V gene (reference sequence). The CDR3 runs to 13 residues. Trimming removed 4 bases from V and 2 bases from J; junction bases left unmatched: 2. CDR3 amino acids: CSAKTGGNQPQHF. CDR3 nucleotide sequence: TGCAGTGCTAAAACAGGGGGCAATCAGCCCCAGCATTTT.

This clonotype was seen a few times. The J gene is TRBJ2-7, the V gene TRBV7-3; 8 bases line up with TRBD2. Germline V CDR1 and CDR2: SGHTA, FQGTGA. After removal of 4 bases from V and 6 bases from J, the junction contained 8 bases not matched to a gene. CDR3 length equals 14 residues. The CDR3 region has the DNA TGTGCCAGCAGCTCCAGCGGGAGCTCCACCGAGCAGTACTTC. Translated, it gives CASSSSGSSTEQYF.

The chain links TRBV9 to TRBJ2-2; TRBD2 matches 10 bases. Germline CDR1 reads SGDLS; CDR2 reads YYNGEE. V lost 2 bases to trimming and J lost 5 bases; unmatched junction nucleotides: 0. The CDR3 runs 14 residues. The CDR3 region has the DNA TGTGCCAGCAGCGTGACTAGCGGGACCGGGGAGCTGTTTTTT. It encodes CASSVTSGTGELFF.

The J gene is TRBJ2-7, the V gene TRBV20-1, with 9 bases identical to TRBD1. There are 12 residues in the CDR3. In germline, CDR1 is DFQATT, CDR2 SNEGSKA (reference sequence). With V trimmed by 6 bases and J by 7 bases, 7 bases remained unmatched. CDR3 sequence reads: CSALDRGKEQYF. The CDR3 DNA is TGCAGTGCCCTCGACAGGGGGAAGGAGCAGTACTTC.

This clonotype was seen only a few times. CDR3 coding DNA: TGTGCCAGCAGTGAACGACGGACAGGGGGAACCTACGAGCAGTACTTC. It specifies CASSERRTGGTYEQYF. V and J are TRBV25-1 and TRBJ2-7; 10 bases line up with TRBD1. CDR3 length: 16 amino acids. Germline values: CDR1 MGHDK, CDR2 SYGVNS. Trimming at V came to 2 bases and at J to 2 bases, leaving 6 bases not matched to a gene.

The gene calls are TRBV27 and TRBJ1-1; D possibly corresponds to TRBD1 (5 bases). Trimming left V 3 bases short and J 4 bases short, with 15 bases between. This CDR3 has 15 amino acids. Germline V CDR1 and CDR2: MNHEY, SMNVEV (reference sequence). The CDR3 DNA follows: TGTGCCAGCAGTTTCGGTTCACTTGGGACCACTGAAGCTTTCTTT. Its protein is CASSFGSLGTTEAFF.

A single count supports this clonotype. The chain employs TRBV12-3 or TRBV12-4 and TRBJ2-2; D might be TRBD1 (5 bases). Trimming cost V 3 bases and J 1 base, with 12 bases left between them. The CDR3 runs 16 residues. CDR3 nucleotide sequence: TGTGCCAGCAGTTTGGGGCAGACCCTGAACACCGGGGAGCTGTTTTTT. Its translation is CASSLGQTLNTGELFF.

The chain recombines TRBV6-5 with TRBJ1-6; 9 bases are a match to TRBD1. Germline CDR1 MNHEY, CDR2 SVGAGI. The J segment lost 13 bases and the V segment lost 0 bases, leaving 7 bases of the junction unmatched. The CDR3 extends over 15 amino acids. The CDR3 loop reads CASSYSKGQGSPLHF. The DNA for the CDR3 is TGTGCCAGCAGTTACTCGAAAGGACAGGGGTCGCCCCTCCACTTT.

The rearrangement joins TRBV4-3 to TRBJ1-1; D gene ambiguous. The CDR3 extends over 12 amino acids. V lost 5 bases and J lost 6, with 10 bases in between. Germline CDR1 is LGHNA and CDR2 is YSLEER. The CDR3 coding sequence is TGCGCCAGCAGCAACCGGAGAGCTGAAGCTTTCTTT. Its protein is CASSNRRAEAFF.

The chain recombines TRBV6-5 with TRBJ1-2, with D possibly being TRBD1 (6 bases). CDR3 length equals 13 residues. V dropped 5 bases and J dropped 7 bases, with 14 bases sitting between them. Looked up from germline, CDR1 is MNHEY and CDR2 is SVGAGI. CDR3 loop: CASSPGTFGGYTF. CDR3 DNA: TGTGCCAGCAGTCCCGGGACATTCGGTGGCTACACCTTC.